This is a list of T cell receptor beta chains from one sample in a study of T cell responses to AZD1222 COVID-19 vaccine. The assay was immunoSEQ multiplex PCR, and TCRdb's table has in-frame clones only and misses some. In the table there are about 150,000 clones, 90% to 95% of which are singletons. The material sequenced was peripheral blood, taken 28 days after the second AZD1222 dose. These receptors were collected from an adult who received the AZD1222 COVID-19 vaccine. Each CDR3 is given with its conserved first and last residue. A D gene is named only where the DNA matches it firmly. Where a row states a size, it is once, few, many or the class of an expanded clone; other rows omit it.

clone_size: NA
v_call: TRBV24-1
d_call: TRBD2
j_call: TRBJ2-7
cdr3_nt: TGTGCCACCAGTGATTGGGAGGGGAGAACAGAGACCTACGAGCAGTACTTC
cdr3_aa: CATSDWEGRTETYEQYF

clone_size: NA
v_call: TRBV7-2
d_call: NA
j_call: TRBJ1-1
cdr3_nt: TGTGCCAGCAGCTTAAGGTCTTTATCTCCGGGAGGAAACACTGAAGCTTTCTTT
cdr3_aa: CASSLRSLSPGGNTEAFF

clone_size: NA
v_call: TRBV3-1/TRBV3-2
d_call: NA
j_call: TRBJ2-7
cdr3_nt: TGTGCCAGCAGCCCTGCCTACGGGGGTTCCTACGAGCAGTACTTC
cdr3_aa: CASSPAYGGSYEQYF

clone_size: NA
v_call: TRBV19
d_call: TRBD1
j_call: TRBJ1-5
cdr3_nt: TGTGCCAGTAGTACCCAGGGGGAGGTTAGGCAGCCCCAGCATTTT
cdr3_aa: CASSTQGEVRQPQHF

clone_size: NA
v_call: TRBV30
d_call: NA
j_call: TRBJ1-4
cdr3_nt: TGTGCCTGGAGTACAGGGCTCTCGGATGAAAAACTGTTTTTT
cdr3_aa: CAWSTGLSDEKLFF

clone_size: NA
v_call: TRBV11-3
d_call: TRBD1
j_call: TRBJ2-5
cdr3_nt: TGTGCCAGCAGCTTAGCAGGACAGGGACAAGAGACCCAGTACTTC
cdr3_aa: CASSLAGQGQETQYF

clone_size: NA
v_call: TRBV15
d_call: TRBD1
j_call: TRBJ1-2
cdr3_nt: TGTGCCACCAGCAAAGAGGACAGGGCGGATGGCTACACCTTC
cdr3_aa: CATSKEDRADGYTF

clone_size: NA
v_call: TRBV12-3/TRBV12-4
d_call: NA
j_call: TRBJ2-5
cdr3_nt: TGTGCCAGCAGCTTGGGACGGACCCAGTACTTC
cdr3_aa: CASSLGRTQYF

clone_size: NA
v_call: TRBV9
d_call: TRBD2
j_call: TRBJ2-7
cdr3_nt: TGTGCCAGCAGCGTAGGTGGTGCGGGAGGAGTTTTCGAGCAGTACTTC
cdr3_aa: CASSVGGAGGVFEQYF

clone_size: NA
v_call: TRBV7-2
d_call: TRBD2
j_call: TRBJ2-1
cdr3_nt: TGTGCCAGCAGCTTAGGTAGCGGGGGAGTGGGGGATGAGCAGTTCTTC
cdr3_aa: CASSLGSGGVGDEQFF

clone_size: NA
v_call: TRBV6-4
d_call: TRBD2
j_call: TRBJ2-3
cdr3_nt: TGTGCCAGCAGTCGGGCTAGCGGGTCCACAGATACGCAGTATTTT
cdr3_aa: CASSRASGSTDTQYF

clone_size: NA
v_call: TRBV12-5
d_call: NA
j_call: TRBJ1-6
cdr3_nt: TGTGCTAGTGGTCCCCGAGGGTGGGACTATAATTCACCCCTCCACTTT
cdr3_aa: CASGPRGWDYNSPLHF

clone_size: once
v_call: TRBV2
d_call: TRBD2
j_call: TRBJ2-7
cdr3_nt: TGTGCCAGCAGGCGGGGGGACTACGAGCAGTACTTC
cdr3_aa: CASRRGDYEQYF

clone_size: NA
v_call: TRBV25-1
d_call: TRBD1
j_call: TRBJ2-2
cdr3_nt: TGTGCCAGCATGTCCGGACAGGGCAACACCGGGGAGCTGTTTTTT
cdr3_aa: CASMSGQGNTGELFF

clone_size: NA
v_call: TRBV19
d_call: TRBD1
j_call: TRBJ1-2
cdr3_nt: TGTGCCAGTACCGGGGGGTCCGACAGGGTCTATGGCTACACCTTC
cdr3_aa: CASTGGSDRVYGYTF